The 17 T cell receptor beta chains below all came from one sample that was sequenced in a study of T cells in Graves' hyperthyroidism and ophthalmopathy. Amplification yielded TCR beta CDR3 regions, with RNA transcripts as the source. A set of HTBI primers served as the primers for a first-round RT-PCR of the TCR CDR3. TCRdb re-called the multiplex PCR reads with MiXCR, one entry per CDR3 protein. In the table there are more than 350,000 distinct CDR3 sequences, about 18% of which are singletons. Sequencing was performed on blood. These receptors all stem from a woman in her thirties with Graves' hyperthyroidism that later progressed to Graves' ophthalmopathy.

This clonotype was seen at least ten times. The rearrangement joins TRBV2 to TRBJ1-2; possibly TRBD1 for D (6 bases). This CDR3 spans 13 amino acids. V lost 3 bases and J lost 2, with 7 bases in between. Germline V gene data show CDR1 as SNHLY and CDR2 as FYNNEI. CDR3 region: CASSDRGNYGYTF. The DNA of the CDR3 is TGTGCCAGCAGTGACAGGGGCAACTATGGCTACACCTTC.

This clonotype was observed many times. The chain recombines TRBV6-2 or TRBV6-3 with TRBJ2-7; tentative D call: TRBD2 (6 bases). The CDR3 has 15 residues. V lost 6 bases, J lost 2 bases, and 17 bases lay in between. CDR1 and CDR2 (germline): MNHEY, SVGEGT. In DNA, the CDR3 is TGTGCCAGCAGCTCAAAGTGGGAGGCCCCCTACGAGCAGTACTTC. Protein product: CASSSKWEAPYEQYF.

This clonotype was counted at least ten times. The V call is TRBV3-1, the J call TRBJ2-7, with D unresolved. The V gene's germline CDR1 is LGHDT and CDR2 YNNKEL (reference sequence). Trimming pared 3 bases from V and 2 bases from J, leaving 11 bases between. This CDR3 is built from 14 residues. Here the CDR3 reads CASSHTNNAYEQYF. The CDR3 DNA reads TGTGCCAGCAGCCACACAAACAATGCCTACGAGCAGTACTTC.

This clonotype was seen more than once but under ten times. The chain recombines TRBV20-1 with TRBJ2-7; 9 bases are shared with TRBD1. V lost 0 bases to trimming and J lost 3 bases; unmatched junction nucleotides: 9. Germline CDR1 and CDR2: DFQATT and SNEGSKA (reference sequence). CDR3 size: 16 residues. The CDR3 region has the DNA TGCAGTGCTAGAGATCTGCTTGGGACAGGGTTCTACGAGCAGTACTTC. It yields the protein CSARDLLGTGFYEQYF.

Many counts were recorded for this clonotype. This chain joins TRBV2 and TRBJ1-1; no definite D call. The CDR3 is made up of 12 amino acids. Deletions cut 1 base from V and 7 bases from J, with 7 bases between. CDR1 and CDR2 (germline): SNHLY, FYNNEI. The CDR3 is CASSEERDEAFF. Here the CDR3 DNA reads TGTGCCAGCAGTGAAGAGAGGGATGAAGCTTTCTTT.

This clonotype has ten or more counts. The rearrangement joins TRBV12-5 to TRBJ2-5; D is perhaps TRBD1 (6 bases). Trimming took 5 bases from V and 5 from J, leaving 12 bases between them. This CDR3 contains 13 residues. Germline V CDR1 and CDR2: LGHNT, FRNRAP. For the CDR3, the DNA is TGTGCTAGTGGTATACAGGGATGGGAGACCCAGTACTTC. Its translation: CASGIQGWETQYF.

This clonotype appeared many times. The chain couples TRBV20-1 to TRBJ2-7; 10 nucleotides line up with TRBD2. Trimming cost V 8 bases and J 2 bases; bases outside gene matches: 6. CDR1 DFQATT and CDR2 SNEGSKA come from the germline V gene (reference sequence). The CDR3 is 13 residues long. CDR3 nucleotide sequence: TGCAGTACCAATAGCGGGGGGCCCTACGAGCAGTACTTC. Translation gives CSTNSGGPYEQYF.

This clonotype was seen repeatedly, ten times or more. The chain uses TRBV30 and TRBJ1-6, with TRBD1 identical over 9 bases. The trim removed 3 bases at V and 11 bases at J, leaving 8 bases unmatched. The germline CDR1 and CDR2 sequences are GTSNPN and SVGIG (reference sequence). This CDR3 spans 14 amino acids. For the CDR3, the DNA is TGTGCCTGGAGCCGGGACAGGGAGGCGGCACCCCTCCACTTT. Translating it yields CAWSRDREAAPLHF.

This clonotype was recorded many times. This chain links TRBV28 with TRBJ1-2, with TRBD1 identical over 8 bases. V shed 6 bases and J 2 bases; nucleotides not matched to a gene: 20. This CDR3 spans 19 amino acids. In germline, CDR1 is MDHEN, CDR2 SYDVKM. The CDR3 coding sequence is TGTGCCAGCAGGGGCACGGCAGGGGCAGGGGGCCCCTTGAACTATGGCTACACCTTC. Residues: CASRGTAGAGGPLNYGYTF.

This clonotype was seen at least ten times. The chain uses TRBV20-1 and TRBJ2-7; 9 bases match TRBD2. CDR1 and CDR2 from the germline V gene are DFQATT and SNEGSKA (reference sequence). V was clipped by 0 bases and J by 6 bases; unmatched bases: 15. CDR3 length equals 17 residues. The CDR3 protein is CSARDKGWGTSWGEQYF. For the CDR3, the DNA is TGCAGTGCTAGAGATAAAGGTTGGGGGACTAGCTGGGGCGAGCAGTACTTC.

This clonotype occurred a few times. The chain is built from TRBV7-9 and TRBJ1-4, with TRBD1 matching over 7 bases. Per germline, CDR1 SEHNR and CDR2 FQNEAQ (reference sequence). The CDR3 loop spans 13 amino acids. Trimming took 5 bases from V and 8 from J; bases not matched to a gene: 5. CDR3 sequence reads: CASSLTGVEKLFF. The CDR3 bases are TGTGCCAGCAGCCTTACAGGGGTAGAAAAACTGTTTTTT.

Details on this clonotype: This may come from a read error, since a much larger clone is one base off. The chain couples TRBV7-9 to TRBJ1-5, with a possible D match to TRBD1 (6 bases). Germline CDR1 reads SEHNR; CDR2 reads FQNEAQ (reference sequence). CDR3 size: 13 residues. DNA for the CDR3: TGTGCCGGCAGCTTAGGGGGAGATCAGCCCCAGCATTTT. This gives the protein CAGSLGGDQPQHF.

Points on this clonotype: Since a much larger clone is just one base distant, this may be a read error. The genes are TRBV28 and TRBJ2-7; TRBD2 might be the D (6 bases). Germline V gene lookup returns CDR1 MDHEN and CDR2 SYDVKM. CDR3 size: 12 residues. This chain's CDR3 is CASGLWGDEQYF. CDR3 in DNA: TGTGCCAGCGGTTTGTGGGGGGACGAGCAGTACTTC.

This clonotype was observed a few times. The rearrangement links TRBV20-1 to TRBJ1-5; 8 bases map to TRBD1. Germline assignment: CDR1 DFQATT and CDR2 SNEGSKA (reference sequence). Trimming removed 5 bases from V and 6 bases from J; junction bases left unmatched: 12. The CDR3 sequence is 15 residues long. This CDR3 reads CSAQGAGGEGQPQHF. The CDR3 DNA is TGCAGTGCTCAAGGGGCAGGGGGCGAGGGTCAGCCCCAGCATTTT.

The chain joins TRBV19 to TRBJ1-5; no reliable D call. Germline CDR1 LNHDA, CDR2 SQIVND (reference sequence). Trimming cost V 3 bases and J 5 bases, with 17 bases left between them. The CDR3 is 16 residues long. CDR3 DNA sequence: TGTGCCAGTAGTATTGGGTGGGCTAAGAGCGATCAGCCCCAGCATTTT. Its protein product is CASSIGWAKSDQPQHF.

This chain joins TRBV7-9 and TRBJ1-1, with a tentative D call TRBD1 (5 bases). Trimming removed 2 bases from V and 4 bases from J, with 11 bases in between. Germline values: CDR1 SEHNR, CDR2 FQNEAQ (reference sequence). There are 14 residues in the CDR3. The CDR3 loop reads CASSLSGRLTEAFF. CDR3 nucleotides: TGTGCCAGCAGCTTATCGGGACGGCTCACTGAAGCTTTCTTT.

The chain links TRBV28 to TRBJ1-3, with a tentative D call TRBD1 (5 bases). V dropped 8 bases and J dropped 4 bases, with 12 bases sitting between them. Germline loops: CDR1 MDHEN, CDR2 SYDVKM. The CDR3 sequence is 13 residues long. The CDR3 reads CASGSGTGNTIYF. CDR3 DNA sequence: TGTGCCAGCGGATCAGGGACGGGAAACACCATATATTTT. Filled out from reference TRBV28 and TRBJ1-3, the complete variable domain reads DVKVTQSSRYLVKRTGEKVFLECVQDMDHENMFWYRQDPGLGLRLIYFSYDVKMKEKGDIPEGYSVSREKKERFSLILESASTNQTSMYLCASGSGTGNTIYFGEGSWLTVV.